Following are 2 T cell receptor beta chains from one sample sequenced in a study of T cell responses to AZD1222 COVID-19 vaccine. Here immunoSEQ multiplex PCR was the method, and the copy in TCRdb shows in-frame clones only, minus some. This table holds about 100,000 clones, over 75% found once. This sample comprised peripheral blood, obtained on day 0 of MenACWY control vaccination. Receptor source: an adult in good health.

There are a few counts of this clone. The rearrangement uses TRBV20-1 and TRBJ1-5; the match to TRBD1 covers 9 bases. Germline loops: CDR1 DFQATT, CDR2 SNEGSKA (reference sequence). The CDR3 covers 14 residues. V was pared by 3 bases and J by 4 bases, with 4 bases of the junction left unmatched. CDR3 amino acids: CSASPGTGNQPQHF. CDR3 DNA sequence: TGCAGTGCTAGTCCCGGGACAGGGAATCAGCCCCAGCATTTT.

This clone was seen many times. For the CDR3, the DNA is TGTGCCACCAGGGGACAGGGGGCGAGGGAGACCCAGTACTTC. Translating gives CATRGQGARETQYF. V and J are TRBV2 and TRBJ2-5, with 12 bases fitting TRBD1. The V gene end was trimmed by 10 bases and the J gene end by 5 bases; junction bases not matched to a gene: 8. The length of the CDR3 is 14 residues. Germline V gives CDR1 SNHLY, CDR2 FYNNEI. Looking up the rest from reference TRBV2 and TRBJ2-5 gives the full variable domain: EPEVTQTPSHQVTQMGQEVILRCVPISNHLYFYWYRQILGQKVEFLVSFYNNEISEKSEIFDDQFSVERPDGSNFTLKIRSTKLEDSAMYFCATRGQGARETQYFGPGTRLLVL.